Listed here is a single T cell receptor (beta chain). Using immunoSEQ multiplex PCR, the repertoire was profiled, and TCRdb retains in-frame clones only, with some absent. The sample contains about 82,000 clones, just under 95% of which appear only once. The sample belongs to a study of technical replicates of blood from a few donors. There are 14 residues in the CDR3. The V gene end was trimmed by 4 bases and the J gene end by 3 bases; junction bases not matched to a gene: 3. The germline gives CDR1 SGHTA, CDR2 FQGTGA. V and J are TRBV7-3 and TRBJ2-1; 7 bases map to TRBD2. The TCR sequence derives from a human donor in good health. Sequencing used T cells isolated from PBMCs. The CDR3 region has the DNA TGTGCCAGCAGCTCCGGGACTAACTACAATGAGCAGTTCTTC. Its translation: CASSSGTNYNEQFF.